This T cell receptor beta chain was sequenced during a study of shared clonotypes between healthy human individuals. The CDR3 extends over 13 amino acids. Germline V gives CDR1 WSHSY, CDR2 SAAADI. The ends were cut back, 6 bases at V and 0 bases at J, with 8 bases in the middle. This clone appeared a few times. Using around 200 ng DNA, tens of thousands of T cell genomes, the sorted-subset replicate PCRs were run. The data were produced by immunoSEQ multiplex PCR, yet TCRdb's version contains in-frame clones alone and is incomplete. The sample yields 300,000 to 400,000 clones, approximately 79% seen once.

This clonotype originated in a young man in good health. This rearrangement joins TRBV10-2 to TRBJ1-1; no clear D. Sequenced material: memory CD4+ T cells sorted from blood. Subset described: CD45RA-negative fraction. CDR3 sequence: CASRQTVNTEAFF. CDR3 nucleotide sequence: TGCGCCAGCAGACAGACTGTGAACACTGAAGCTTTCTTT.